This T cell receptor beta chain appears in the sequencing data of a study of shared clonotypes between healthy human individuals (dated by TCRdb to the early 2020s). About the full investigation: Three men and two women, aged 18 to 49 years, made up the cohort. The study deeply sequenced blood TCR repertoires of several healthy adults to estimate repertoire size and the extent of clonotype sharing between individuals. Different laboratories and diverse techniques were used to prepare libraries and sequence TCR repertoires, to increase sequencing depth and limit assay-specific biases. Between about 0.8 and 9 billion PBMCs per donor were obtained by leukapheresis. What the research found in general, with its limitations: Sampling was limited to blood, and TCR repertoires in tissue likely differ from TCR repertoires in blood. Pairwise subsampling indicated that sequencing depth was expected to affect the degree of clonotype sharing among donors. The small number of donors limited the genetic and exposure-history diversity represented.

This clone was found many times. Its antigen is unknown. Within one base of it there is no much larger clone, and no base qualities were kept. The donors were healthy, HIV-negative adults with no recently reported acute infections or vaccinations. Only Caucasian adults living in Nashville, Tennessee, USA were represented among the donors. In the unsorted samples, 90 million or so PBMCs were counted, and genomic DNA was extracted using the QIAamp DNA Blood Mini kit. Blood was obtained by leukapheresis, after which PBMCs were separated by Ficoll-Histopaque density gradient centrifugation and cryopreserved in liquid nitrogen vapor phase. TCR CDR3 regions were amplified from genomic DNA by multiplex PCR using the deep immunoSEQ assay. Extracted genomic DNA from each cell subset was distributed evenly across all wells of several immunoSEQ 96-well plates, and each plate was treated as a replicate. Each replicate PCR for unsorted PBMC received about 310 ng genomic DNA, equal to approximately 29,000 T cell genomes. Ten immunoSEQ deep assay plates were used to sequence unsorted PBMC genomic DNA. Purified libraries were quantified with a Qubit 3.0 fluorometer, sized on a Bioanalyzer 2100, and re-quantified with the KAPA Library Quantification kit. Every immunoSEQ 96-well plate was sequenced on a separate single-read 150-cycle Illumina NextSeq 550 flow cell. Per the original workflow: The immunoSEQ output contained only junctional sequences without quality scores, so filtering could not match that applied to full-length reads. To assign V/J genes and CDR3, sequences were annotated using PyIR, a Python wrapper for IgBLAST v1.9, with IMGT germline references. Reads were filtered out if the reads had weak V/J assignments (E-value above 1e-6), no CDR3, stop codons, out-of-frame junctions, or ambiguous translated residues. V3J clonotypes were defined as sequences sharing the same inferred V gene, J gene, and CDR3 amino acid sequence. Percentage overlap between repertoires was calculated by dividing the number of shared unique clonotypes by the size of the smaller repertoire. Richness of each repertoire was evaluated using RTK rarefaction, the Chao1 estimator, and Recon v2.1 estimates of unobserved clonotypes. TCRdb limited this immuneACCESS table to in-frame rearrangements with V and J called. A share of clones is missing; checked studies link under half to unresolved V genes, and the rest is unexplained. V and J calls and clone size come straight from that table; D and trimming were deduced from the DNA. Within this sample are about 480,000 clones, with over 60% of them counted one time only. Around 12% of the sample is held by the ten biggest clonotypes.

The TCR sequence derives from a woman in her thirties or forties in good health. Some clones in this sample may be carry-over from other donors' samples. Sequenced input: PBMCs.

The CDR3 corresponds to CASSQASGTYNEQFF. The bases are TGTGCCAGCAGCCAAGCTAGCGGGACCTACAATGAGCAGTTCTTC. The chain uses TRBV4-2 and TRBJ2-1; 9 of the junction bases match TRBD2. The germline V gene provides CDR1 LGHNA and CDR2 YNFKEQ. The germline V and J ends show losses of 1 base and 2 bases respectively, and no gene match explains 0 bases of the junction. Taken from cysteine to phenylalanine, the CDR3 has 15 residues. The only DNA kept is the CDR3, 45 bases in frame from the first base.